This is a list of T cell receptor beta chains from one sample in a study of T cells after yellow fever vaccination. In TCRdb, the 5' RACE reads were re-called with MiXCR into one record per CDR3 protein. The sample yields under 55,000 distinct CDR3 sequences, about 6.6% seen once. Source: CD8+ T cells not binding an NS4B(214-222) dextramer, sorted from PBMCs, taken 35 to 50 days after the first yellow fever vaccination. The receptors stem from a young man who received the YFV17D yellow fever vaccine. Both conserved end residues are part of each CDR3. Fields, in order: D gene, J gene, clone size, V gene, CDR3 length, CDR3 protein, CDR3 DNA. A D gene is named only where the DNA matches it firmly. Clone sizes are given selectively: once, few, many, or a class where the clone is expanded.

TRBD1	TRBJ1-1	many	TRBV4-1	12	CASRGTDAEAFF	TGCGCCAGCCGGGGGACAGACGCTGAAGCTTTCTTT
.	TRBJ1-5	.	TRBV7-8	16	CASSPSPGHSNQPQHF	TGTGCCAGCAGCCCCTCCCCCGGCCATAGCAATCAGCCCCAGCATTTT
.	TRBJ2-2	.	TRBV25-1	13	CASSETVVGELFF	TGTGCCAGCAGTGAAACCGTGGTCGGGGAGCTGTTTTTT
.	TRBJ1-1	many	TRBV12-3/TRBV12-4	14	CASSLGGGNTEAFF	TGTGCCAGCAGTTTAGGGGGCGGGAACACTGAAGCTTTCTTT
.	TRBJ2-1	.	TRBV7-9	14	CASSKTSAPNEQFF	TGTGCCAGCAGTAAAACTTCCGCCCCAAATGAGCAGTTCTTC
TRBD2	TRBJ2-1	few	TRBV20-1	17	CCARTTSGGAKVEEQFF	TGCTGTGCTAGAACGACTAGCGGGGGGGCCAAGGTAGAAGAGCAGTTCTTC
.	TRBJ2-7	many	TRBV30	12	CAWSDVSYEQYF	TGTGCCTGGAGCGACGTCTCCTACGAGCAGTACTTC
.	TRBJ1-1	.	TRBV28	12	CATDPGTEEAFF	TGTGCCACAGACCCGGGGACGGAAGAAGCTTTCTTT
.	TRBJ2-4	few	TRBV5-1	14	CASSLVAGRNIQYF	TGCGCCAGCAGCTTGGTGGCGGGGCGAAACATTCAGTACTTC
.	TRBJ2-3	.	TRBV28	14	CAGSSGWRADTQYF	TGTGCCGGTTCCTCGGGGTGGCGGGCAGATACGCAGTATTTT
.	TRBJ2-7	.	TRBV5-6	15	CASFSWGYSSDEQYF	TGTGCCAGTTTCTCCTGGGGTTATTCTTCGGACGAGCAGTACTTC
TRBD2	TRBJ2-2	many	TRBV29-1	12	CSVAGGTGELFF	TGCAGCGTAGCGGGGGGAACCGGGGAGCTGTTTTTT